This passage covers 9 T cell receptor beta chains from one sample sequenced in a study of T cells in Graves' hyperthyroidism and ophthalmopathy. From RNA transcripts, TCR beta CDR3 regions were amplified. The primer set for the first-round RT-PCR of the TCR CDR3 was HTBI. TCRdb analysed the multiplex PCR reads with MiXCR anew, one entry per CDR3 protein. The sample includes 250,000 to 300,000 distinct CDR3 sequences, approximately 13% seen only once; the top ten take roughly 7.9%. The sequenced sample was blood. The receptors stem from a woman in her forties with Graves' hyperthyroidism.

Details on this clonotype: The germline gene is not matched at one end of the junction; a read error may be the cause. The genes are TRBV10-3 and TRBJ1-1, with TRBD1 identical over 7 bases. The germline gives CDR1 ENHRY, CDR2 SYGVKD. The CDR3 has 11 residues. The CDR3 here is CAVRQGVGAFF. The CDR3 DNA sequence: TGTGCCGTCAGACAGGGCGTGGGAGCTTTCTTT.

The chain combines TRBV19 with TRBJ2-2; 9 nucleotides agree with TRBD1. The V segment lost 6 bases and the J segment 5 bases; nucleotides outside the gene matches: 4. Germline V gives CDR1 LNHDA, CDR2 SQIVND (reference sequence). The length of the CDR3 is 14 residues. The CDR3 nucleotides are TGTGCCAGTAGACAGGGGGCGAGGACCGGGGAGCTGTTTTTT. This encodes CASRQGARTGELFF.

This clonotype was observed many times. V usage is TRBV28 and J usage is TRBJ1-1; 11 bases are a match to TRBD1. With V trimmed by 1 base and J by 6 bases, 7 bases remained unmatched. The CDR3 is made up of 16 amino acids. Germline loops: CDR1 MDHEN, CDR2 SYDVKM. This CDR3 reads CASSLSWTGGRAEAFF. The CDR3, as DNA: TGTGCCAGCAGTTTATCCTGGACAGGGGGCCGGGCTGAAGCTTTCTTT. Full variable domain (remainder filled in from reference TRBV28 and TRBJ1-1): DVKVTQSSRYLVKRTGEKVFLECVQDMDHENMFWYRQDPGLGLRLIYFSYDVKMKEKGDIPEGYSVSREKKERFSLILESASTNQTSMYLCASSLSWTGGRAEAFFGQGTRLTVV.

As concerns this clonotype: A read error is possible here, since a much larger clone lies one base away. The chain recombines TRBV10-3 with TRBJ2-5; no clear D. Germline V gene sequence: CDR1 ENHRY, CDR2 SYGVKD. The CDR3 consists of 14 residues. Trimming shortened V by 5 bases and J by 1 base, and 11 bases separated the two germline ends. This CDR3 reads CAISNGVAQETQYF. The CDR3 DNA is TGTGCCATCAGTAACGGAGTCGCCCAAGAGACCCAGTACTTC.

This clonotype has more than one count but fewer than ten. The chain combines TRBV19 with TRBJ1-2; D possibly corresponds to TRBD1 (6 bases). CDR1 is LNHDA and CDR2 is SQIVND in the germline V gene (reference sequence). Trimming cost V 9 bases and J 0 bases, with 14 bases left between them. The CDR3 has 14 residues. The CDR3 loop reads CASEQGPSNYGYTF. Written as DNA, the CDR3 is TGTGCCAGCGAACAGGGCCCCTCTAACTATGGCTACACCTTC.

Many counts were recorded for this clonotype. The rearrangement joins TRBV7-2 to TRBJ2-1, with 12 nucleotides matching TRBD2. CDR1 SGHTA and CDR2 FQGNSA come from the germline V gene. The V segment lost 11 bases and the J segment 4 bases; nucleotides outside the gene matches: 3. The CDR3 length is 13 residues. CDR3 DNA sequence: TGTGCCGGAGGACTAGCGGGGTACAATGAGCAGTTCTTC. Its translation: CAGGLAGYNEQFF.

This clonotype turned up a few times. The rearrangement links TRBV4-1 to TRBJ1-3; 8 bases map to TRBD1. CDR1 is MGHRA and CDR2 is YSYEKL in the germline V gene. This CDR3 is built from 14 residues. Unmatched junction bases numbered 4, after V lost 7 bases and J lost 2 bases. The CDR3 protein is CASKDRATGNTIYF. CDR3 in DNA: TGCGCCAGCAAGGACAGGGCAACTGGAAACACCATATATTTT.

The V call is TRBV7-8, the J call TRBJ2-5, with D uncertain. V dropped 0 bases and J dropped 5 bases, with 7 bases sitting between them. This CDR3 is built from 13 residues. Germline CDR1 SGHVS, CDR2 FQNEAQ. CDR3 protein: CASSLASGETQYF. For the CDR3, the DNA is TGTGCCAGCAGCTTAGCATCCGGGGAGACCCAGTACTTC.

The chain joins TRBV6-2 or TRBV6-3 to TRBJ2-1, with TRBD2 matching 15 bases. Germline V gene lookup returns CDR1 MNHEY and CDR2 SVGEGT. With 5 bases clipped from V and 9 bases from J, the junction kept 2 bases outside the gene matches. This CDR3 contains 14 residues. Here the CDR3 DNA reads TGTGCCAGCAGTGGACTAGCGGGAGGGGTTGAGCAGTTCTTC. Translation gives CASSGLAGGVEQFF.